This passage covers 5 T cell receptor beta chains from one sample sequenced in a study of blood T cells in healthy people across ages. A J-beta primer mix and a sample-barcoded 5' primer were used in a second PCR of about 7 to 11 cycles. TCRdb re-analysed the 5' RACE reads in MiXCR, keeping a single row per CDR3 protein. Of over a million distinct CDR3 sequences listed, around 45% are singletons. Sequenced: blood. These receptor sequences come from an older woman in good health.

The J gene is TRBJ2-7, the V gene TRBV7-9, with 12 bases lining up with TRBD2. The V gene's germline CDR1 is SEHNR and CDR2 FQNEAQ (reference sequence). CDR3 size: 17 residues. Losses at the gene ends were 3 bases for V and 6 bases for J; bases not matched to a gene: 12. CDR3 loop: CASSFRTSGTPDTEQYF. CDR3 in DNA: TGTGCCAGCAGCTTCCGGACTAGCGGGACACCAGATACCGAGCAGTACTTC.

The count of this clonotype is one. This chain connects TRBV7-3 to TRBJ2-1, with D possibly being TRBD2 (6 bases). The CDR3 is 15 amino acids. Trimming took off 5 bases at V and 2 bases at J, with 13 bases between the two ends. Germline lookup yields CDR1 SGHTA and CDR2 FQGTGA. The CDR3 loop is CASSVSSATYNEQFF. The CDR3 DNA reads as TGTGCCAGCAGCGTCTCTAGCGCCACCTACAATGAGCAGTTCTTC.

This clonotype was seen more than once but under ten times. The chain employs TRBV7-9 and TRBJ2-4, with D uncertain. From germline, CDR1 is SEHNR and CDR2 FQNEAQ (reference sequence). V shed 4 bases and J shed 1 base, with 8 bases lying between them. The CDR3 covers 14 residues. CDR3 sequence reads: CASSSPRAKNIQYF. CDR3 in DNA: TGTGCCAGCAGCTCCCCGAGGGCCAAAAACATTCAGTACTTC.

The chain has TRBV6-5 and TRBJ2-2; tentatively, D is TRBD2 (5 bases). The germline gives CDR1 MNHEY, CDR2 SVGAGI. The CDR3 consists of 13 residues. The V end lost 6 bases, the J end lost 4 bases, and 9 bases lay between the germline ends. The DNA of the CDR3 is TGTGCCAGCAGGCGGACTCTCACCGGGGAGCTGTTTTTT. Protein sequence: CASRRTLTGELFF.

The rearrangement uses TRBV28 and TRBJ2-7, with D hard to call. Germline V lookup: CDR1 MDHEN, CDR2 SYDVKM. The germline V and J ends were trimmed by 2 bases and 4 bases, with 9 bases remaining between them. This CDR3 contains 13 residues. CDR3 coding DNA: TGTGCCAGCAGTTTAAACTACCGATACGAGCAGTACTTC. Translation gives CASSLNYRYEQYF.